One and the same sample provided the 2 T cell receptor beta chains below, sequenced in a study of cytomegalovirus exposure and HLA in healthy donors. The PCR made use of 60 Vbeta and 13 Jbeta primers. The repertoire was sequenced with immunoSEQ multiplex PCR; TCRdb's copy has only in-frame clones and lacks some. The repertoire holds about 160,000 clones, 75% to 90% seen once, with about 2% in the top ten. Sequenced material: PBMCs. Every receptor here comes from a human donor in good health.

This clone appeared once. The chain links TRBV4-3 to TRBJ2-5; 11 bases match TRBD2. The DNA end lines up better with TRBJ2-7; the J call may be wrong. This CDR3 contains 16 residues. Germline V lookup: CDR1 LGHNA, CDR2 YSLEER. For the CDR3, the DNA is TGCGCCAGCAGCCATGTTCTAGCGGGGGGTCCCTACGAGCAGTACTTC. It codes for CASSHVLAGGPYEQYF.

This clone appeared a few times. This chain uses TRBV5-1 with TRBJ1-4; D perhaps matches TRBD1 (6 bases). The V and J ends lost 4 bases and 8 bases respectively, with 12 bases between them. Germline V CDR1 and CDR2: SGHRS, YFSETQ. The CDR3 sequence is 13 residues long. The CDR3 nucleotides read TGCGCCAGCAGCGGTGGACAGAACGAAAAACTGTTTTTT. Protein: CASSGGQNEKLFF.